This T cell receptor (beta chain) was documented in a study of blood T cell repertoires in COVID-19. On the study more broadly: Specimens from acute and convalescent COVID-19 originated in the United States, Italy and Spain. PBMCs, B-cell-depleted T cells, or T cells provided the cDNA or gDNA that made up the material.

In the study's own analysis: Using reference gene primer amplification, nucleated cell counts were estimated. Produced via immunoSEQ multiplex PCR; TCRdb's table is partial and in-frame only. D and trimming come from the DNA, and the V and J calls and clone size come from that table. The sample shows around 50,000 clones, 82% of them seen only once. Sequencing used peripheral blood. This TCR was sampled from a man in his forties with acute or convalescent COVID-19.

CDR3 amino acids: CASSIIGGDQPQHF. CDR3 nucleotides: TGTGCCAGTAGTATCATCGGGGGAGATCAGCCCCAGCATTTT. The chain uses TRBV19 and TRBJ1-5; a possible D gene is TRBD1 (5 bases). The germline CDR1 and CDR2 sequences are LNHDA and SQIVND (reference sequence). Trimming pared 3 bases from V and 5 bases from J, leaving 11 bases between. The CDR3 covers 14 residues.